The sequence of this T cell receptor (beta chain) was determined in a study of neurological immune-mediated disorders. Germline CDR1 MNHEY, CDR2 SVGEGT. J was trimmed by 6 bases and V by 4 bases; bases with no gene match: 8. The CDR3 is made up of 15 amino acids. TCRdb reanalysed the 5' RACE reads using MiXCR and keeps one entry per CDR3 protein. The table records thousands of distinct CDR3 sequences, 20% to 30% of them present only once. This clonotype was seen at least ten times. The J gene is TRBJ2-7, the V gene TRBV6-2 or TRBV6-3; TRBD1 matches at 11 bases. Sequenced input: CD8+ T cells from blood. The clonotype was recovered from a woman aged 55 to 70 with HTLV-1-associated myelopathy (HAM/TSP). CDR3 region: CASSSGQGAKPEQYF. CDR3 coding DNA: TGTGCCAGCAGTTCCGGACAGGGGGCGAAACCCGAGCAGTACTTC.